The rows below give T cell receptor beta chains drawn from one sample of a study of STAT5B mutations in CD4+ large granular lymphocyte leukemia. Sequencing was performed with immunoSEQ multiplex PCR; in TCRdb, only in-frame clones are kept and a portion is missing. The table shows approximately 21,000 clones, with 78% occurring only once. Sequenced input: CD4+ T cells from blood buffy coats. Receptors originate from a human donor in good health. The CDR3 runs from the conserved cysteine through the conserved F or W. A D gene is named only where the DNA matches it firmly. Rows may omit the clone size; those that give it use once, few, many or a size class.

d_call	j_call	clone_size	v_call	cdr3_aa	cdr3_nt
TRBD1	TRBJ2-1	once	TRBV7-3	CASSLFRTGSDEQFF	TGTGCCAGCAGCTTATTCCGGACAGGGAGCGATGAGCAGTTCTTC
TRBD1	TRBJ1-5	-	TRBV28	CASSGGGTGVNQPQHF	TGTGCCAGCAGTGGGGGAGGGACAGGGGTCAATCAGCCCCAGCATTTT
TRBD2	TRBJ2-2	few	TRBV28	CASRSSGPTGELFF	TGTGCCAGCAGATCTAGCGGCCCCACCGGGGAGCTGTTTTTT
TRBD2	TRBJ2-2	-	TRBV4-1	CASSLTGGGATVANTGELFF	TGCGCCAGCAGCCTTACGGGCGGGGGGGCCACCGTCGCGAACACCGGGGAGCTGTTTTTT
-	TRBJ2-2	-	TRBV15	CATSREGTGELFF	TGTGCCACCAGCAGAGAGGGCACCGGGGAGCTGTTTTTT
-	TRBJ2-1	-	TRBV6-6	CASTISNEQFF	TGTGCCAGCACCATAAGCAATGAGCAGTTCTTC
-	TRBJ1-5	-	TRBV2	CASSTHRDGQPQHF	TGTGCCAGCAGTACCCACAGGGACGGGCAGCCCCAGCATTTT
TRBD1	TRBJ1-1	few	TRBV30	CAWMFGRGQTEAFF	TGTGCCTGGATGTTCGGCAGGGGGCAGACTGAAGCTTTCTTT
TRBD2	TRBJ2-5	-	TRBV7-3	CASRRIGPAGTQETQYF	TGTGCCAGCAGGCGAATTGGCCCAGCGGGGACCCAAGAGACCCAGTACTTC
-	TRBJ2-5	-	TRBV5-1	CASSLGLQETQYF	TGCGCCAGCAGCTTGGGCCTACAAGAGACCCAGTACTTC
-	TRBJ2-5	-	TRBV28	CASSLLGGTVQETQYF	TGTGCCAGCAGTTTATTGGGCGGGACCGTCCAAGAGACCCAGTACTTC
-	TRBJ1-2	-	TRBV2	CASSDPGPLSRTF	TGTGCCAGCAGTGACCCGGGACCCTTATCCCGCACCTTC
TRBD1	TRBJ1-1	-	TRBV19	CASRTGGTGGRFNTEAFF	TGTGCCAGTAGAACAGGGGGGACAGGAGGAAGGTTTAACACTGAAGCTTTCTTT
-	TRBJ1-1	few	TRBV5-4	CASTLGGGNTEAFF	TGTGCCAGCACCTTAGGGGGGGGAAACACTGAAGCTTTCTTT
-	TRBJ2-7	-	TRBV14	CASSPRLAYEQYF	TGTGCCAGCAGCCCCCGACTAGCCTACGAGCAGTACTTC
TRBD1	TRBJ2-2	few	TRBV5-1	CASSWPPGQGMSGELFF	TGCGCCAGCAGCTGGCCCCCGGGACAGGGTATGAGCGGGGAGCTGTTTTTT
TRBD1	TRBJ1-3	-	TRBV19	CATRGTAAFSGNTIYF	TGTGCCACCCGGGGGACAGCCGCCTTCTCTGGAAACACCATATATTTT
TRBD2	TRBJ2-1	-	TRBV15	CATSRDQRVRRGGLDEQFF	TGTGCCACCAGCAGAGATCAACGGGTTCGGCGGGGGGGCCTAGATGAGCAGTTCTTC
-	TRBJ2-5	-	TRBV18	CASSRGAQETQYF	TGTGCCAGCTCACGGGGGGCCCAAGAGACCCAGTACTTC
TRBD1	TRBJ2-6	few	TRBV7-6	CASSQSGQGRTNVLTF	TGTGCCAGCAGCCAATCCGGACAGGGAAGAACCAACGTCCTGACTTTC
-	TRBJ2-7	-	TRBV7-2	CASSLSPGVLGEQYF	TGTGCCAGCAGCTTGAGCCCCGGTGTTCTCGGCGAGCAGTACTTC
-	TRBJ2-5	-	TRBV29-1	CSVDPQGAPETQYF	TGCAGCGTTGATCCCCAGGGAGCTCCAGAGACCCAGTACTTC
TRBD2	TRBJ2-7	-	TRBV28	CASTGSSGTSNYEQYF	TGTGCCAGCACAGGGTCTAGCGGGACAAGCAACTACGAGCAGTACTTC
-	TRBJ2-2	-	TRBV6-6	CASKPDRRDGELFF	TGTGCCAGCAAACCGGACAGAAGGGACGGGGAGCTGTTTTTT
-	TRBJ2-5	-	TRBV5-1	CASSLSGGGMLTQYF	TGCGCCAGCAGCTTGAGTGGAGGGGGTATGCTGACCCAGTACTTC
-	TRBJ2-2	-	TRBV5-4	CASAISRTLNTGELFF	TGTGCCAGCGCGATATCTCGGACTCTTAACACCGGGGAGCTGTTTTTT
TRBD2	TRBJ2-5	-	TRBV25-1	CASSEAGRVETQYF	TGTGCCAGCAGTGAGGCGGGGAGGGTAGAGACCCAGTACTTC
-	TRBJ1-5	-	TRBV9	CASSVGAGEGNQPQHF	TGTGCCAGCAGCGTGGGAGCAGGGGAGGGCAATCAGCCCCAGCATTTT
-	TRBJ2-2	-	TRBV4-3	CASSPSGIGELFF	TGCGCCAGCAGCCCCTCAGGGATCGGGGAGCTGTTTTTT
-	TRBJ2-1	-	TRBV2	CASRTGSSYNEQFF	TGTGCCAGCCGAACAGGTAGCTCCTACAATGAGCAGTTCTTC
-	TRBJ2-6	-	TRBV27	CASSSLGAGANVLTF	TGTGCCAGCAGTTCCCTCGGCGCCGGGGCCAACGTCCTGACTTTC
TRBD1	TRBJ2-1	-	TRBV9	CASSHSIGQADNEQFF	TGTGCCAGCAGCCATTCAATCGGACAGGCGGACAATGAGCAGTTCTTC
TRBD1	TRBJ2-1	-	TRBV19	CASSIPGGNEQFF	TGTGCCAGTAGTATCCCAGGGGGCAATGAGCAGTTCTTC
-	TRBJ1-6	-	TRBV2	CASNQGGSSYNSPLHF	TGTGCCAGCAACCAAGGGGGGAGCTCCTATAATTCACCCCTCCACTTT
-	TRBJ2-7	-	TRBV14	CASSQHYEQYF	TGTGCCAGCAGCCAGCACTACGAGCAGTACTTC
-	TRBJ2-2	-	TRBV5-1	CASSLGPTGELFF	TGCGCCAGCAGCTTGGGACCCACCGGGGAGCTGTTTTTT
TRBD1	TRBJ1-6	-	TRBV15	CATSRASGTGNSPLHF	TGTGCCACCAGCAGAGCCTCAGGGACAGGCAATTCACCCCTCCACTTT
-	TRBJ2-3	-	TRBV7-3	CASSLGNRGTDTQYF	TGTGCCAGCAGCTTAGGTAACCGGGGCACAGATACGCAGTATTTT
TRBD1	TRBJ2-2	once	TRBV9	CASSTTGGPTGELFF	TGTGCCAGCAGCACTACAGGGGGCCCCACCGGGGAGCTGTTTTTT
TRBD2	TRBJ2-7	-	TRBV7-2	CASSTRTSGEQYF	TGTGCCAGCAGCACCCGGACTAGCGGCGAGCAGTACTTC
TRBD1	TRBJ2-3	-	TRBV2	CASDGQATDTQYF	TGTGCCAGCGACGGACAGGCCACAGATACGCAGTATTTT
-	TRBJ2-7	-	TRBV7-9	CASSLWGDNHYEQYF	TGTGCCAGCAGCTTATGGGGGGACAACCACTACGAGCAGTACTTC
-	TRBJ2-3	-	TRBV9	CASSRDSGGADTQYF	TGTGCCAGCAGCCGGGACAGTGGGGGGGCAGATACGCAGTATTTT
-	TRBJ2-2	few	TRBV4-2	CASSQFSTGNTGELFF	TGTGCCAGCAGCCAATTCTCGACAGGGAACACCGGGGAGCTGTTTTTT
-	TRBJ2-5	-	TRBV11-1	CASSLDRGRTETQYF	TGTGCCAGCAGCTTGGATAGGGGGAGGACGGAGACCCAGTACTTC
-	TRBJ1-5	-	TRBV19	CASIYSEAGNQPQHF	TGTGCCAGTATATACTCCGAGGCAGGGAATCAGCCCCAGCATTTT
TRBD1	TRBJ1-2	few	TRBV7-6	CASSYGTGVYGYTF	TGTGCCAGCAGCTACGGGACAGGGGTGTATGGCTACACCTTC
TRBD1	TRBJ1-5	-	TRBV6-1	CASSWTGGFNQPQHF	TGTGCCAGCAGTTGGACAGGGGGCTTCAATCAGCCCCAGCATTTT
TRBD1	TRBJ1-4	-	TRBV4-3	CASSRQGAEEKLFF	TGCGCCAGCAGTCGACAGGGGGCAGAAGAAAAACTGTTTTTT
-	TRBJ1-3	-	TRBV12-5	CASGPRGSGNTIYF	TGTGCTAGTGGCCCACGGGGATCTGGAAACACCATATATTTT
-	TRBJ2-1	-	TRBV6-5	CASSYLTGNNEQFF	TGTGCCAGCAGTTACCTTACAGGAAACAATGAGCAGTTCTTC